This T cell receptor beta chain was sequenced during a study of Graves' ophthalmopathy and Graves' hyperthyroidism. RNA transcripts served as template for amplifying TCR beta CDR3 sequences. A first-round RT-PCR used HTBI primers, followed by a second-round multiplex PCR. MiXCR was run by TCRdb on the multiplex PCR reads, yielding one entry per CDR3 protein. The data contain 500,000 to 600,000 distinct CDR3 sequences, just under 40% of them singletons. Patients were left out if they had other autoimmune diseases, uncontrolled infections, pregnancy or lactation. In its sample, this clonotype was seen many times. Its antigen remains unknown. The CDR3 covers 15 residues. The V end was cut by 3 bases, the J end by 3 bases, with 16 bases between. Germline-derived CDR1 and CDR2 are SGHTS and YDEGEE. Study findings and constraints: Appearing in blood as well were most expanded thyroid clonotypes above 0.001 frequency.

The sequencing input was peripheral blood or thyroid tissue (not recorded which). The origin of this receptor is an adult man with Graves' hyperthyroidism. This chain links TRBV5-8 with TRBJ2-7; a weak D match, TRBD1 (6 bases). The CDR3 nucleotides are TGTGCCAGCAGCTGGACAGAGCAGACTTACTACGAGCAGTACTTC. It codes for CASSWTEQTYYEQYF. The full variable domain, in which reference TRBV5-8 and TRBJ2-7 provide the parts outside the CDR3, is EAGVTQSPTHLIKTRGQQATLRCSPISGHTSVYWYQQALGLGLQFLLWYDEGEERNRGNFPPRFSGRQFPNYSSELNVNALELEDSALYLCASSWTEQTYYEQYFGPGTRLTVT.